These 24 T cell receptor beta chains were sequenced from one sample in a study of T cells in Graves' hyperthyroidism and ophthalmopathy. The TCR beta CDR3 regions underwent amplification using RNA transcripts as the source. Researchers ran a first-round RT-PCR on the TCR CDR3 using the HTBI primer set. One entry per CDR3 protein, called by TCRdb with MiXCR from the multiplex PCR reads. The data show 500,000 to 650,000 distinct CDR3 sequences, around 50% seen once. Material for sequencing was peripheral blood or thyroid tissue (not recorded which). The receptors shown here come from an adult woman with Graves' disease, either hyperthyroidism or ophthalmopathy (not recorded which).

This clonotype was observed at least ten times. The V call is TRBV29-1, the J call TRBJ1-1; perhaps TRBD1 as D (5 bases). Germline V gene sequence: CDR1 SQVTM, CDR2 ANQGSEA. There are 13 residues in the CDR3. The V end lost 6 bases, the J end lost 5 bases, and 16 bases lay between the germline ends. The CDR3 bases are TGCAGCGTCAAGACAGCCCGGCATACTGAAGCTTTCTTT. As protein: CSVKTARHTEAFF.

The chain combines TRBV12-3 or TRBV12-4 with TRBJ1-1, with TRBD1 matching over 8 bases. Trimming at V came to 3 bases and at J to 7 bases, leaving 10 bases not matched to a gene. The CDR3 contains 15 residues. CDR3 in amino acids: CASSFRAGGNDEAFF. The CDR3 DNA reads TGTGCCAGCAGTTTTCGGGCAGGGGGCAACGATGAAGCTTTCTTT.

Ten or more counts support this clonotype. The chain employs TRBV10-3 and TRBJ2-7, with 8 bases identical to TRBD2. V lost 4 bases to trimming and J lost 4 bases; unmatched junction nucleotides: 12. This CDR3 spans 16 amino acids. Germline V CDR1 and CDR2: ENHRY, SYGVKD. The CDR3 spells CAISGAGSGRDYEQYF. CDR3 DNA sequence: TGTGCCATCAGTGGGGCGGGGAGCGGGAGAGATTACGAGCAGTACTTC.

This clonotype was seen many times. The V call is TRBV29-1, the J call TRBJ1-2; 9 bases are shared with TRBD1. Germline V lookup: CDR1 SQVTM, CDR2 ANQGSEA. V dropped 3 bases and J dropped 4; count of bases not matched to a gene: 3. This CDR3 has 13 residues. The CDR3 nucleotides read TGCAGCGTTGACCCGGGACAGGGCTATGGCTACACCTTC. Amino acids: CSVDPGQGYGYTF.

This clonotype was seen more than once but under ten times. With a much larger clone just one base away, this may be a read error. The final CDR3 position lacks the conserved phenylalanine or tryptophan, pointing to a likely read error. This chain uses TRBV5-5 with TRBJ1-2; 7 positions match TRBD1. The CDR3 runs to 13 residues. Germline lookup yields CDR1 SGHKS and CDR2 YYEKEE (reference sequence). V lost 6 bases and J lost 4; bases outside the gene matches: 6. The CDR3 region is CASTVQGSYGYTL. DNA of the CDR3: TGTGCCAGCACCGTACAGGGGAGCTATGGCTACACCCTC.

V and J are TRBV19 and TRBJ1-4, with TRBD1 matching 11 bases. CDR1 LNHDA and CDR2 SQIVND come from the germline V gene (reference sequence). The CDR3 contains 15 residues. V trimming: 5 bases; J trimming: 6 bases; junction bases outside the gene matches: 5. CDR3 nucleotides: TGTGCCAGTAGTGGGCCGGGACAGGGGGATGAAAAACTGTTTTTT. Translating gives CASSGPGQGDEKLFF.

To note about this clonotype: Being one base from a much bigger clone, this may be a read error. The CDR3 protein is CASSFGLKEALF. CDR3 nucleotide sequence: TGTGCCAGCAGTTTCGGTTTGAAAGAAGCTCTCTTT. J is TRBJ1-1 and V is TRBV7-2; D uncertain. Germline V lookup: CDR1 SGHTA, CDR2 FQGNSA. This CDR3 has 12 residues.

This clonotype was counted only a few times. The CDR3 is CASSSRQTQETQYF. The DNA of the CDR3 is TGTGCCAGCAGCTCCCGGCAGACCCAAGAGACCCAGTACTTC. The chain couples TRBV5-8 to TRBJ2-5; D gene unclear. The length of the CDR3 is 14 residues. V lost 3 bases and J 1 base, leaving 10 bases between the germline ends. The germline gives CDR1 SGHTS, CDR2 YDEGEE.

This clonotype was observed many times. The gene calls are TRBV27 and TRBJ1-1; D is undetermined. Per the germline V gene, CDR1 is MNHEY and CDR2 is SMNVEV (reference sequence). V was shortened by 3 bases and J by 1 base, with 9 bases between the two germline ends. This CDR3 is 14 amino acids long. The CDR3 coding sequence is TGTGCCAGCAGTTTCCGGGTTACGAACACTGAAGCTTTCTTT. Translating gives CASSFRVTNTEAFF.

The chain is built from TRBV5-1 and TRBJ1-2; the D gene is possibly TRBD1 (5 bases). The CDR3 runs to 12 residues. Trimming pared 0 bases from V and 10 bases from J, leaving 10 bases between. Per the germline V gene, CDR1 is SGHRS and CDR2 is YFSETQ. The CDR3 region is CASSLGIGDYTF. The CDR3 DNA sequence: TGCGCCAGCAGCTTGGGAATAGGGGACTACACCTTC.

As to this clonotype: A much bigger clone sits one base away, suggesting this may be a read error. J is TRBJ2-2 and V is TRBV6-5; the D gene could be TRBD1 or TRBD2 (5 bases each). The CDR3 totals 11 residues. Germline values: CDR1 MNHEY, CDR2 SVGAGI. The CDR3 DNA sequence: TGTGCCAGCAGTTACGTGGGGGAGCTGCTTTTT. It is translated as CASSYVGELLF.

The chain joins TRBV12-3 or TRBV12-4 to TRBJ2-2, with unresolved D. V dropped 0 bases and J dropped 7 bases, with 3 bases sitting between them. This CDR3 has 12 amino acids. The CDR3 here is CASSLAFGELFF. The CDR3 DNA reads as TGTGCCAGCAGTTTAGCGTTCGGGGAGCTGTTTTTT.

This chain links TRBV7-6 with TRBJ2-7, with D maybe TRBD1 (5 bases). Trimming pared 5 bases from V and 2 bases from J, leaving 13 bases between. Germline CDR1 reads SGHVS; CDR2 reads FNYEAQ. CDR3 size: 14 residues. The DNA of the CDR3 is TGTGCCAGCAGCCCAACCCAAGGGGCCTACGAGCAGTACTTC. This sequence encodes CASSPTQGAYEQYF.

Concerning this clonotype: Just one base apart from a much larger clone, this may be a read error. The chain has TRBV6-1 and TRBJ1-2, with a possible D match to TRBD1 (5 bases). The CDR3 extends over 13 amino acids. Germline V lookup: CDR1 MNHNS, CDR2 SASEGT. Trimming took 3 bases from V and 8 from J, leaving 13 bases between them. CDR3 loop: CASSEPGSEGYTF. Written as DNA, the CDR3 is TGTGCCAGCAGTGAGCCAGGGTCGGAAGGCTACACCTTC.

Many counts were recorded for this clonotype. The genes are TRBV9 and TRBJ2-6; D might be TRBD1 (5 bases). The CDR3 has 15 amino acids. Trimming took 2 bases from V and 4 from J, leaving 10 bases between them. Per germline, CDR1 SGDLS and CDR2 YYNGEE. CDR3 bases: TGTGCCAGCAGCGTCGCCCGACAGGGGGCCAACGTCCTGACTTTC. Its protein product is CASSVARQGANVLTF.

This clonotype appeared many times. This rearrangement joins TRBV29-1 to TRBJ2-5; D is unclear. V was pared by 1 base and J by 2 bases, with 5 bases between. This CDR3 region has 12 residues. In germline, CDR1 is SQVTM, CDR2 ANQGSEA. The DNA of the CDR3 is TGCAGCGTTGAAGGACGACAAGAGACCCAGTACTTC. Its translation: CSVEGRQETQYF.

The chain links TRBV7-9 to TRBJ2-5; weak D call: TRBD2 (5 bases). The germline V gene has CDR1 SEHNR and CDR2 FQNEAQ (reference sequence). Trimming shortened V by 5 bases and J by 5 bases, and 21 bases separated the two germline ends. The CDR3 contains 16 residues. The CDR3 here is CASSPTDGNTGETQYF. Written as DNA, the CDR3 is TGTGCCAGCAGCCCGACCGACGGGAACACCGGGGAGACCCAGTACTTC.

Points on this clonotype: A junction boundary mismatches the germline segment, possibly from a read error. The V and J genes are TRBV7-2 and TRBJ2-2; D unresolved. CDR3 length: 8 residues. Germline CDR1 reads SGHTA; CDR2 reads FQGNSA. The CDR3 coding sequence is TGTGCCAGCAGCTTGCTGTCTTTT. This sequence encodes CASSLLSF.

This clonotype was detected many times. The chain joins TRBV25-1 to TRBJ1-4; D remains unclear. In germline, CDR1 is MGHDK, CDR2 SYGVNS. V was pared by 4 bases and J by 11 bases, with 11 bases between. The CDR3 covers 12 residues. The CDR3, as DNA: TGTGCCAGCAGTGTTCAGGCGGGTAAACTGTTTTTT. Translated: CASSVQAGKLFF.

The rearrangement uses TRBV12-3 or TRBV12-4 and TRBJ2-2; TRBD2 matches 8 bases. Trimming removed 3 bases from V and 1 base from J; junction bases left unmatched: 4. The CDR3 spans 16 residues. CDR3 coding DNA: TGTGCCAGCAGTTTGACGGGAGGGGGGAACACCGGGGAGCTGTTTTTT. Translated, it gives CASSLTGGGNTGELFF.

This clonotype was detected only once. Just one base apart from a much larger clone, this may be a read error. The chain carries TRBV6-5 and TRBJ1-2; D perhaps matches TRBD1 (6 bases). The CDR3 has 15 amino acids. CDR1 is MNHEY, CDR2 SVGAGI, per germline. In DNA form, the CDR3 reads TGTGCCATCAGTTACTCGATACCAGGGGCGCTTGGCTACACCTTC. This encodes CAISYSIPGALGYTF.

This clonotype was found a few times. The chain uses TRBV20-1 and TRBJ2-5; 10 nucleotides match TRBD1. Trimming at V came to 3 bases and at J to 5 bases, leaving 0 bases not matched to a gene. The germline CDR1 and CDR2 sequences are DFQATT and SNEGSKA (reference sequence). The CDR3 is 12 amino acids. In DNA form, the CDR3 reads TGCAGTGCTAGGGACAGGGGGGAGACCCAGTACTTC. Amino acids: CSARDRGETQYF.

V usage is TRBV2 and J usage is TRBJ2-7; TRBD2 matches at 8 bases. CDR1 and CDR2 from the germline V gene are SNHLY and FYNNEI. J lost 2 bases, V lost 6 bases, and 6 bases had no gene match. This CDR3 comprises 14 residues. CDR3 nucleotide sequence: TGTGCCAGCAGGCCGGGGGGGGCACCCTACGAGCAGTACTTC. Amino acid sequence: CASRPGGAPYEQYF.

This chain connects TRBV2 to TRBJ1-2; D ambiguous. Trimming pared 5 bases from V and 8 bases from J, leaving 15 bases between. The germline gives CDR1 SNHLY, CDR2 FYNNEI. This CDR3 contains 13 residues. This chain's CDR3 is CASSSTLFAGYTF. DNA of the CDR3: TGTGCCAGCAGTTCCACCCTTTTTGCCGGCTACACCTTC.